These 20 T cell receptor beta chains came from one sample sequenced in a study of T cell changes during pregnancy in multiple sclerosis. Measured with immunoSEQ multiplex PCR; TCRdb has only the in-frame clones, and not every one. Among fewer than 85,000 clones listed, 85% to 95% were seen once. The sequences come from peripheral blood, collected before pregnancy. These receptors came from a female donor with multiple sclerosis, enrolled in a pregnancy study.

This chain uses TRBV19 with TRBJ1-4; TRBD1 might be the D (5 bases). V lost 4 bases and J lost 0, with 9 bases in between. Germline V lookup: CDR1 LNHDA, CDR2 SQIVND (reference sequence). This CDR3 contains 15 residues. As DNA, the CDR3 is TGTGCCAGTAGTAGACAGCCGGCAACTAATGAAAAACTGTTTTTT. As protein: CASSRQPATNEKLFF.

CDR3 amino acids: CASSINPSTDTQYF. The DNA for the CDR3 is TGTGCCAGTAGTATTAATCCGTCCACAGATACGCAGTATTTT. The rearrangement links TRBV19 to TRBJ2-3; D not resolved. The germline V gene has CDR1 LNHDA and CDR2 SQIVND (reference sequence). This CDR3 contains 14 residues. The V gene lost 3 bases and the J gene lost 2 bases, with 9 bases spanning the gap.

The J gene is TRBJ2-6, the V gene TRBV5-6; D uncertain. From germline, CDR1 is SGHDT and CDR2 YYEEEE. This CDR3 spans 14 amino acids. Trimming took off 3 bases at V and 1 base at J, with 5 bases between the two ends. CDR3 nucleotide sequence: TGTGCCAGCAGCTCCCGGTCTGGGGCCAACGTCCTGACTTTC. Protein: CASSSRSGANVLTF.

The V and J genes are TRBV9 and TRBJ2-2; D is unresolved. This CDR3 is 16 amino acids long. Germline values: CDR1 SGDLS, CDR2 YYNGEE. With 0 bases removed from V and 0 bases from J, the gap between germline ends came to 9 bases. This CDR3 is CASSVDRASNTGELFF. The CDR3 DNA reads TGTGCCAGCAGCGTAGATCGAGCTTCGAACACCGGGGAGCTGTTTTTT.

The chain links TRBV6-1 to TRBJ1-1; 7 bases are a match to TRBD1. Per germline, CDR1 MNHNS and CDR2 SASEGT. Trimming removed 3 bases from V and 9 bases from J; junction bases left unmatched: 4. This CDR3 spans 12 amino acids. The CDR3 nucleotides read TGTGCCAGCAGTGACGGGACAGCAAAAGCTTTCTTT. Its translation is CASSDGTAKAFF.

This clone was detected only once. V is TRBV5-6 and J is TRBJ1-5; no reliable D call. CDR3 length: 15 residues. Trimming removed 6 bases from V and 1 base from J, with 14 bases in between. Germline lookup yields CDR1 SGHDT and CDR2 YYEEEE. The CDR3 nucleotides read TGTGCCAGCACCCGGAGAGGTAGGAGCAATCAGCCCCAGCATTTT. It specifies CASTRRGRSNQPQHF.

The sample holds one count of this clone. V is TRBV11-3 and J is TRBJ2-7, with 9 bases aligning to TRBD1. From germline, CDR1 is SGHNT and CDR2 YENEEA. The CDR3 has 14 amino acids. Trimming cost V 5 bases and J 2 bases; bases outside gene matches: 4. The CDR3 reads CASSLDRGTYEQYF. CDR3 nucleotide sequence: TGTGCCAGCAGCCTGGACAGGGGTACCTACGAGCAGTACTTC.

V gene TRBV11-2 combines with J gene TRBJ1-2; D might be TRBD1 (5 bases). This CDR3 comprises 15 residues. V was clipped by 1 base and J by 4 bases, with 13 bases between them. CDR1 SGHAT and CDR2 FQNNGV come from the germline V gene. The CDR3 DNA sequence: TGTGCCAGCAGCTTAGGCCTGAGACAGACCTATGGCTACACCTTC. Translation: CASSLGLRQTYGYTF.

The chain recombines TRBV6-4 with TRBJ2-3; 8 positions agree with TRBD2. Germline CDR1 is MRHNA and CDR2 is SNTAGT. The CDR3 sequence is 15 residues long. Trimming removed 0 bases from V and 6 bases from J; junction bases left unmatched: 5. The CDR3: CASSDSAGGSDTQYF. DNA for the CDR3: TGTGCCAGCAGTGACTCCGCGGGAGGTTCCGATACGCAGTATTTT.

The CDR3 loop reads CASSLAGPTDTQYF. The DNA for the CDR3 is TGTGCCAGCAGCTTAGCGGGCCCCACAGATACGCAGTATTTT. This chain links TRBV7-9 with TRBJ2-3; no firm D call. Trimming pared 0 bases from V and 2 bases from J, leaving 6 bases between. The CDR3 extends over 14 amino acids. The germline V gene encodes CDR1 SEHNR and CDR2 FQNEAQ (reference sequence).

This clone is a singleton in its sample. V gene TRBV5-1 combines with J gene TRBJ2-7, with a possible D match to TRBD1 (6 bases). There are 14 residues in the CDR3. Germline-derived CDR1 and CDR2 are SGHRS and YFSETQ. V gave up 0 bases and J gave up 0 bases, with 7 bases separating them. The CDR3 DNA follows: TGCGCCAGCAGCTTGGGGGACACCTCCTACGAGCAGTACTTC. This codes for CASSLGDTSYEQYF. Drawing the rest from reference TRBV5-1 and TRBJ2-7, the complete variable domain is KAGVTQTPRYLIKTRGQQVTLSCSPISGHRSVSWYQQTPGQGLQFLFEYFSETQRNKGNFPGRFSGRQFSNSRSEMNVSTLELGDSALYLCASSLGDTSYEQYFGPGTRLTVT.

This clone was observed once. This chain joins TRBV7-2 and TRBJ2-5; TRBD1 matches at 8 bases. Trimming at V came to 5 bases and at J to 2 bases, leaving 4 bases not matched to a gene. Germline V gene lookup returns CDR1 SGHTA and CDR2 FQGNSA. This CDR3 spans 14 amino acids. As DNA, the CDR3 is TGTGCCAGCAGCGCCAACAGGGGGCAAGAGACCCAGTACTTC. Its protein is CASSANRGQETQYF.

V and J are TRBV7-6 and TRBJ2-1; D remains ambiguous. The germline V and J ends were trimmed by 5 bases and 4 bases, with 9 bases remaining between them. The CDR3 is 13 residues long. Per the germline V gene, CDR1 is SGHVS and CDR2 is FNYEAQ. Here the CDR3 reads CASSAYGYNEQFF. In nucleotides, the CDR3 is TGTGCCAGCAGCGCCTACGGTTACAATGAGCAGTTCTTC. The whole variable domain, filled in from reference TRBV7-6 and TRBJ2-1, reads GAGVSQSPRYKVTKRGQDVALRCDPISGHVSLYWYRQALGQGPEFLTYFNYEAQQDKSGLPNDRFSAERPEGSISTLTIQRTEQRDSAMYRCASSAYGYNEQFFGPGTRLTVL.

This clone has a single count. In nucleotides, the CDR3 is TGTGCCAGCAGCTTAGCTGGTAGCGGGAGCTACGAGCAGTACTTC. Its translation: CASSLAGSGSYEQYF. V gene TRBV7-2 combines with J gene TRBJ2-7, with TRBD2 matching 9 bases. CDR3 size: 15 residues. Germline V CDR1 and CDR2: SGHTA, FQGNSA. V was pared by 0 bases and J by 3 bases, with 3 bases of the junction left unmatched.

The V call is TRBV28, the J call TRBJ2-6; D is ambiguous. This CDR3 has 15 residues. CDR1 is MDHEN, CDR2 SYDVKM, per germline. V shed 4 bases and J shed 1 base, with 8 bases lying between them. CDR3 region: CASSYLRSGANVLTF. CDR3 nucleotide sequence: TGTGCCAGCAGTTATCTCAGATCTGGGGCCAACGTCCTGACTTTC.

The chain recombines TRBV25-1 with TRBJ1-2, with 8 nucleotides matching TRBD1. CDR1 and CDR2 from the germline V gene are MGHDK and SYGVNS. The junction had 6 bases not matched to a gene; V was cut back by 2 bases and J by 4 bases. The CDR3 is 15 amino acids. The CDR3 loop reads CASSEGTGGTYGYTF. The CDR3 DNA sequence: TGTGCCAGCAGTGAAGGGACAGGAGGTACCTATGGCTACACCTTC.

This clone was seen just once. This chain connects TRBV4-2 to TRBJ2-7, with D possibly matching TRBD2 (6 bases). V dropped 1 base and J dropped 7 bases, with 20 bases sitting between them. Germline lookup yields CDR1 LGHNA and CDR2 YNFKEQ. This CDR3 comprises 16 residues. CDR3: CASSQGAGTPALEQYF. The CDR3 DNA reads TGTGCCAGCAGCCAAGGGGCCGGGACTCCAGCCCTGGAGCAGTACTTC.

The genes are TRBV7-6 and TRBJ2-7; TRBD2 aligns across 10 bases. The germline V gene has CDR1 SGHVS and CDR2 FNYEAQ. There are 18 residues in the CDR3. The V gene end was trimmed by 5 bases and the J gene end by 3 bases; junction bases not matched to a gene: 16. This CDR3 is CASSPFQASGSRGYEQYF. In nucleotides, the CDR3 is TGTGCCAGCAGCCCCTTCCAGGCTAGCGGGAGTAGGGGCTACGAGCAGTACTTC.

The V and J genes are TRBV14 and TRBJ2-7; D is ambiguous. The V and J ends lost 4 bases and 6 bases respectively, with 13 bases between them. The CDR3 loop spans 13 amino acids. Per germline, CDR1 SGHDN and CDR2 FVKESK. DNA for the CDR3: TGTGCCAGCAGCCCGAATATGGTCGGCGAGCAGTACTTC. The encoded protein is CASSPNMVGEQYF.

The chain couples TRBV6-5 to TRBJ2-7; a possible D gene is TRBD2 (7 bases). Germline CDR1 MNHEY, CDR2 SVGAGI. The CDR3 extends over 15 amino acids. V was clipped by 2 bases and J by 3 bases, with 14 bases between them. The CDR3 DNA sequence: TGTGCCAGCAGTTACGGGGCAGGGGAGGGCTACGAGCAGTACTTC. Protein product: CASSYGAGEGYEQYF.